This TCR beta chain was profiled in a study of blood T cell repertoires in COVID-19. Overall study: Sites in the United States, Italy and Spain provided acute and convalescent COVID-19 samples. Sources were T cells, B-cell-depleted T cells, or PBMCs; the material itself was cDNA or gDNA.

Sequenced by immunoSEQ multiplex PCR; TCRdb stores in-frame clones only, minus some. The sample has more than 120,000 clones, about nine tenths seen once; the top ten hold around 1.6%. This TCR came from a human donor in a cohort sampled during active COVID-19. Sequences were obtained from peripheral blood.

CDR3 loop: CASSQEFGGIYEQYF. CDR3 bases: TGCGCCAGCAGCCAAGAATTCGGGGGGATCTACGAGCAGTACTTC. The chain uses TRBV4-3 and TRBJ2-7, with 7 bases fitting TRBD2. Per germline, CDR1 LGHNA and CDR2 YSLEER. Trimming took 0 bases from V and 3 from J; bases not matched to a gene: 5. This CDR3 contains 15 residues.